This note documents a single T cell receptor beta chain sequence. Its antigen is not identified. This sample is drawn from a study of cytomegalovirus exposure and HLA in healthy donors. The germline gives CDR1 SGHNT, CDR2 YYREEE (reference sequence). Trimming removed 5 bases at V and 2 bases at J, with 10 bases between. This CDR3 has 13 residues. Method: immunoSEQ multiplex PCR; TCRdb's copy keeps in-frame clones and lacks some. The table has fewer than 200,000 clones, approximately 89% seen once. From the roughly 110-subject validation cohort, which was separate from the approximately 670-subject first cohort, the donors were drawn. General study points: Some TCR beta chains (roughly 160 of them) were listed as cytomegalovirus-associated. The tendency of first-cohort TCR clusters to co-occur in the 90 to 150 validation repertoires emerged from a later analysis.

The chain employs TRBV5-4 and TRBJ1-2; D is unresolved. Sequencing input: PBMCs. This clonotype was sampled from a man between 18 and 35 years old in good health and CMV-seropositive. CDR3 amino acids: CASRREANYGYTF. CDR3 coding DNA: TGTGCCAGCAGGAGAGAGGCAAACTATGGCTACACCTTC.